Included here is one T cell receptor beta chain sequence, with context. The sample originates from a study of cytomegalovirus exposure and HLA in healthy donors. The germline gives CDR1 SEHNR, CDR2 FQNEAQ (reference sequence). The V gene lost 5 bases and the J gene lost 1 base, with 11 bases spanning the gap. The CDR3 covers 14 residues. Use of 60 Vbeta and 13 Jbeta primers characterized the PCR. TCRdb's copy holds only in-frame clones and misses some; the assay was immunoSEQ multiplex PCR. Among about 97,000 clones listed, 79% were seen once. This TCR came from a male donor in good health and CMV-seropositive. Sample: PBMCs. The chain combines TRBV7-9 with TRBJ1-1, with a tentative D call TRBD1 (6 bases). The CDR3: CASSPGTTNTEAFF. The CDR3 nucleotides read TGTGCCAGCAGCCCCGGGACAACGAACACTGAAGCTTTCTTT.